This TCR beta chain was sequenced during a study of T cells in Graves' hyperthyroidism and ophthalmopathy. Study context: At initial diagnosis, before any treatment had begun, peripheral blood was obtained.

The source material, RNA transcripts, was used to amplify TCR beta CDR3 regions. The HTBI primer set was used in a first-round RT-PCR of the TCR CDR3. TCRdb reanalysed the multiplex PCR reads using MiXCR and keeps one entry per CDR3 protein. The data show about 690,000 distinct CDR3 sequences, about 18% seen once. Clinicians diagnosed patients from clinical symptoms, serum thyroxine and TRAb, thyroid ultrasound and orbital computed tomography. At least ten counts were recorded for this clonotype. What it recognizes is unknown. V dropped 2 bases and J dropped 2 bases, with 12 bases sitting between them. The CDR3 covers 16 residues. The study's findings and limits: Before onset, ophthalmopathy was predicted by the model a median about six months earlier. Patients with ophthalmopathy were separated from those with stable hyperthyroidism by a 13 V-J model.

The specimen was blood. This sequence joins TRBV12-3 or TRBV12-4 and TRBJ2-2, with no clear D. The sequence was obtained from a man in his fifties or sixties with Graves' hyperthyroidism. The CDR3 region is CASSLPETLNTGELFF. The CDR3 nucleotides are TGTGCCAGCAGTTTACCCGAGACACTTAACACCGGGGAGCTGTTTTTT.